These 32 T cell receptor beta chains were all obtained from the same sample, sequenced in a study of blood T cell repertoires in COVID-19. The method was immunoSEQ multiplex PCR; TCRdb's version includes in-frame clones alone and lacks a portion of them. The data hold around 300,000 clones, with roughly 88% observed a single time. Sequencing input: peripheral blood. These receptors all stem from a woman aged 30 to 39 with active or convalescent COVID-19.

V usage is TRBV30 and J usage is TRBJ1-3, with TRBD1 matching over 11 bases. The CDR3 spans 19 residues. The germline V gene has CDR1 GTSNPN and CDR2 SVGIG (reference sequence). Germline trimming cut 4 bases from V and 4 bases from J; bases unmatched to any gene: 18. The CDR3 nucleotides are TGTGCCTGGACGGTAATTTTCGGACAGGGGGCGAAATCCGGAAACACCATATATTTT. This sequence encodes CAWTVIFGQGAKSGNTIYF.

CDR3 sequence reads: CASSSQGISYEQYF. The CDR3 coding sequence is TGTGCCAGCAGTTCCCAGGGAATATCTTACGAGCAGTACTTC. This sequence joins TRBV6-5 and TRBJ2-7; maybe TRBD1 (5 bases). Trimming left V 4 bases short and J 4 bases short, with 14 bases between. CDR1 and CDR2 (germline): MNHEY, SVGAGI. The CDR3 runs 14 residues.

This sequence joins TRBV19 and TRBJ1-3; perhaps TRBD1 as D (6 bases). Deletions cut 2 bases from V and 0 bases from J, with 14 bases between. Looked up from germline, CDR1 is LNHDA and CDR2 is SQIVND (reference sequence). The length of the CDR3 is 17 residues. The CDR3 DNA follows: TGTGCCAGTAGTATACGACAGGTCGGAAACTCTGGAAACACCATATATTTT. This gives the protein CASSIRQVGNSGNTIYF.

There are a few counts of this clone. The J gene is TRBJ1-5, the V gene TRBV6-2 or TRBV6-3; D remains ambiguous. Germline V gene data show CDR1 as MNHEY and CDR2 as SVGEGT. The ends were cut back, 2 bases at V and 2 bases at J, with 10 bases in the middle. The CDR3 consists of 15 residues. CDR3 in amino acids: CASSYGGPGNQPQHF. CDR3 sequence (DNA): TGTGCCAGCAGTTACGGTGGTCCGGGCAATCAGCCCCAGCATTTT.

Worth noting for this clone: Additional DNA sequences in this sample encode the identical CDR3. The V gene is TRBV9, the J gene TRBJ1-6; D gene uncertain. The CDR3 has 15 residues. Trimming removed 0 bases at V and 4 bases at J, with 8 bases between. The germline gives CDR1 SGDLS, CDR2 YYNGEE. The CDR3 reads CASSVGSSYNSPLHF. The CDR3 nucleotides are TGTGCCAGCAGCGTAGGTAGCAGTTATAATTCACCCCTCCACTTT.

This rearrangement joins TRBV27 to TRBJ2-1, with D possibly matching TRBD2 (6 bases). V was trimmed by 6 bases and J by 2 bases, leaving 17 bases between them. CDR1 and CDR2 from the germline V gene are MNHEY and SMNVEV (reference sequence). This CDR3 spans 16 amino acids. The CDR3 DNA reads TGTGCCAGCAGCCCAGGTGGGGGAGGCCCCTACAATGAGCAGTTCTTC. It encodes CASSPGGGGPYNEQFF.

This clone occurred a few times. The sample contains more than one DNA sequence encoding this CDR3. The chain employs TRBV21-1 and TRBJ2-2; the D call of TRBD1 is as the table states it, not checked on the DNA. TRBV21-1 is an annotated pseudogene. The CDR3 totals 17 residues. The DNA of the CDR3 is TGTGCCAGCAGCCCCCCGTCGGGCAGGGGGAACACCGGGGAGCTGTTTTTT. As protein: CASSPPSGRGNTGELFF.

This clone has just a few counts. The chain recombines TRBV7-9 with TRBJ1-2, with TRBD1 matching over 7 bases. This CDR3 spans 15 amino acids. The germline V gene encodes CDR1 SEHNR and CDR2 FQNEAQ (reference sequence). Losses at the gene ends were 1 base for V and 6 bases for J; bases not matched to a gene: 8. CDR3 DNA sequence: TGTGCCAGCAGCTTAGACAGGGGAAGGTGGGATGGCTACACCTTC. Translated, it gives CASSLDRGRWDGYTF.

This clone was seen a few times. Other DNA sequences in the same sample also yield this CDR3. This chain's CDR3 is CASSLGLAGGQETQYF. CDR3 in DNA: TGTGCCAGCAGCTTAGGACTAGCGGGGGGCCAAGAGACCCAGTACTTC. The gene calls are TRBV5-4 and TRBJ2-5; 14 nucleotides match TRBD2. Losses at the gene ends were 2 bases for V and 1 base for J; bases not matched to a gene: 1. Germline V lookup: CDR1 SGHNT, CDR2 YYREEE (reference sequence). The CDR3 runs 16 residues.

The chain links TRBV5-5 to TRBJ1-1; D not certain. The length of the CDR3 is 12 residues. Germline CDR1 is SGHKS and CDR2 is YYEKEE (reference sequence). V dropped 4 bases and J dropped 1 base, with 5 bases sitting between them. The chain's CDR3 is CASSTTNTEAFF. The CDR3 nucleotides read TGTGCCAGCAGCACAACGAACACTGAAGCTTTCTTT.

This sequence joins TRBV6-6 and TRBJ1-4; tentative D call: TRBD1 (6 bases). Germline assignment: CDR1 MNHNY and CDR2 SVGAGI (reference sequence). Trimming stripped 6 bases from V and 2 bases from J, with 10 bases between. The CDR3 has 14 amino acids. The CDR3 DNA sequence: TGTGCCAGCAGCCACAGGGACACTAATGAAAAACTGTTTTTT. Protein sequence: CASSHRDTNEKLFF.

The CDR3 is CATSRTGLNYEQYF. CDR3 nucleotides: TGTGCCACCAGCAGAACGGGACTCAACTACGAGCAGTACTTC. The chain couples TRBV15 to TRBJ2-7; the D gene is possibly TRBD2 (6 bases). V lost 2 bases and J lost 3, with 11 bases in between. Germline V gives CDR1 LNHNV, CDR2 YYDKDF (reference sequence). The CDR3 is 14 amino acids.

V is TRBV25-1 and J is TRBJ1-6, with 9 bases fitting TRBD1. CDR1 and CDR2 from the germline V gene are MGHDK and SYGVNS. The V segment lost 5 bases and the J segment 7 bases; nucleotides outside the gene matches: 9. CDR3 length: 16 amino acids. The DNA for the CDR3 is TGTGCCAGCAGTAACCCCGGCGGGACAGGGAATTCACCCCTCCACTTT. As protein: CASSNPGGTGNSPLHF.

The V call is TRBV5-1, the J call TRBJ1-2; no firm D call. The CDR3 has 14 residues. Germline CDR1 SGHRS, CDR2 YFSETQ. Trimming removed 0 bases from V and 3 bases from J, with 9 bases in between. DNA for the CDR3: TGCGCCAGCAGCTTGGGAGGGCCGGACTATGGCTACACCTTC. Translation: CASSLGGPDYGYTF.

The chain uses TRBV5-1 and TRBJ2-7; 7 positions agree with TRBD1. J gave up 0 bases and V 4 bases, and 7 bases lay outside the gene matches. The CDR3 length is 15 residues. The germline V gene has CDR1 SGHRS and CDR2 YFSETQ. CDR3 region: CASSLQTGISYEQYF. In nucleotides, the CDR3 is TGCGCCAGCAGCCTCCAGACAGGGATCTCCTACGAGCAGTACTTC.

Here the CDR3 DNA reads TGTGCCAGCAGCTTTGACAGTGACACTGAAGCTTTCTTT. As protein: CASSFDSDTEAFF. V usage is TRBV7-9 and J usage is TRBJ1-1; D is possibly TRBD1 (5 bases). Germline V CDR1 and CDR2: SEHNR, FQNEAQ (reference sequence). CDR3 length equals 13 residues. V dropped 3 bases and J dropped 3 bases, with 8 bases sitting between them.

The chain has TRBV5-1 and TRBJ2-1, with 10 nucleotides matching TRBD2. Germline V gives CDR1 SGHRS, CDR2 YFSETQ. V shed 4 bases and J 6 bases; nucleotides not matched to a gene: 7. The CDR3 length is 15 residues. The CDR3 DNA is TGCGCCAGCAGCCCAAGCGGGGGGGCGGGCAATGAGCAGTTCTTC. Translating gives CASSPSGGAGNEQFF. The complete variable domain, with remaining parts taken from reference TRBV5-1 and TRBJ2-1, reads KAGVTQTPRYLIKTRGQQVTLSCSPISGHRSVSWYQQTPGQGLQFLFEYFSETQRNKGNFPGRFSGRQFSNSRSEMNVSTLELGDSALYLCASSPSGGAGNEQFFGPGTRLTVL.

The chain is built from TRBV2 and TRBJ2-1; 10 positions agree with TRBD2. The CDR3 runs 13 residues. The V and J ends lost 6 bases and 8 bases, in that order; junction bases with no gene match: 4. Germline CDR1 is SNHLY and CDR2 is FYNNEI. The CDR3 DNA is TGTGCCAGCAGAGCCGGGACTAGCGATGAGCAGTTCTTC. It specifies CASRAGTSDEQFF. Full variable domain (remainder filled in from reference TRBV2 and TRBJ2-1): EPEVTQTPSHQVTQMGQEVILRCVPISNHLYFYWYRQILGQKVEFLVSFYNNEISEKSEIFDDQFSVERPDGSNFTLKIRSTKLEDSAMYFCASRAGTSDEQFFGPGTRLTVL.

The V and J genes are TRBV7-9 and TRBJ2-2; TRBD2 matches at 7 bases. The V and J ends lost 1 base and 0 bases, in that order; junction bases with no gene match: 5. CDR1 and CDR2 from the germline V gene are SEHNR and FQNEAQ (reference sequence). This CDR3 region has 17 residues. The CDR3 coding sequence is TGTGCCAGCAGCTTAGGTCCTAGCGGATCGAACACCGGGGAGCTGTTTTTT. Its translation is CASSLGPSGSNTGELFF.

V usage is TRBV5-1 and J usage is TRBJ1-1, with a weak D call TRBD1 (6 bases). With 2 bases removed from V and 2 bases from J, the gap between germline ends came to 10 bases. The CDR3 contains 14 residues. Germline-derived CDR1 and CDR2 are SGHRS and YFSETQ. The CDR3 is CASSLWGHNTEAFF. The CDR3 DNA follows: TGCGCCAGCAGCTTATGGGGGCACAACACTGAAGCTTTCTTT.

The chain links TRBV7-8 to TRBJ1-2; D unresolved. The length of the CDR3 is 12 residues. V lost 1 base and J 8 bases, leaving 8 bases between the germline ends. CDR1 and CDR2 (germline): SGHVS, FQNEAQ. The CDR3 coding sequence is TGTGCCAGCAGCTTAGGGTCTCGGGGCTACACCTTC. Its translation: CASSLGSRGYTF.

This sequence joins TRBV4-1 and TRBJ2-1; D uncertain. The germline V and J ends were trimmed by 1 base and 9 bases, with 4 bases remaining between them. The CDR3 runs 11 residues. Looked up from germline, CDR1 is MGHRA and CDR2 is YSYEKL. The CDR3 region is CASSQAGEQFF. In DNA, the CDR3 is TGCGCCAGCAGCCAAGCGGGTGAGCAGTTCTTC.

V is TRBV19 and J is TRBJ2-4; weak D call: TRBD2 (6 bases). Germline CDR1 is LNHDA and CDR2 is SQIVND (reference sequence). The CDR3 is 15 amino acids. V shed 6 bases and J shed 0 bases, with 12 bases lying between them. This CDR3 is CASSLTGVAKNIQYF. The CDR3 DNA sequence: TGTGCCAGTAGCCTGACGGGAGTAGCCAAAAACATTCAGTACTTC.

The V and J genes are TRBV7-2 and TRBJ1-1; maybe TRBD1 (6 bases). This CDR3 comprises 17 residues. CDR1 and CDR2 from the germline V gene are SGHTA and FQGNSA. V lost 1 base, J lost 0 bases, and 15 bases lay in between. The CDR3 sequence is CASSLETRTDMNTEAFF. DNA for the CDR3: TGTGCCAGCAGCTTAGAAACCCGGACAGACATGAACACTGAAGCTTTCTTT.

The chain recombines TRBV15 with TRBJ1-5; 8 bases align to TRBD1. CDR1 LNHNV and CDR2 YYDKDF come from the germline V gene (reference sequence). V was pared by 0 bases and J by 6 bases, with 7 bases of the junction left unmatched. The CDR3 length is 16 residues. The CDR3 nucleotides are TGTGCCACCAGCAGAGATCTACCAGGGGGCGGTCAGCCCCAGCATTTT. Amino acids: CATSRDLPGGGQPQHF.

The gene calls are TRBV5-1 and TRBJ2-3; TRBD1 might be the D (5 bases). The V gene lost 0 bases and the J gene lost 1 base, with 12 bases spanning the gap. The germline gives CDR1 SGHRS, CDR2 YFSETQ. The CDR3 totals 16 residues. The CDR3 loop is CASSLEGFRGTDTQYF. For the CDR3, the DNA is TGCGCCAGCAGCTTGGAGGGCTTCAGGGGCACAGATACGCAGTATTTT.

In the case of this clone: A junction end diverges from the germline sequence, so it may reflect a read error. The V and J genes are TRBV7-7 and TRBJ2-3; 9 bases align to TRBD2. Germline CDR1 and CDR2: SSHAT and FNYEAQ (reference sequence). The CDR3 runs to 15 residues. The CDR3 DNA follows: TGTGCTAGCAGCTCCCCTAGCGGGGGCACAGATACGCAGTATTTT. It encodes CASSSPSGGTDTQYF.

The CDR3 sequence is CASSYHSGTTYEQYF. CDR3 nucleotides: TGTGCCAGCAGTTACCATTCCGGGACAACCTACGAGCAGTACTTC. The rearrangement uses TRBV6-6 and TRBJ2-7; tentatively, D is TRBD1 (6 bases). This CDR3 is 15 amino acids long. The germline gives CDR1 MNHNY, CDR2 SVGAGI (reference sequence). V was trimmed by 2 bases and J by 2 bases, leaving 13 bases between them.

The chain carries TRBV5-1 and TRBJ2-3, with a weak D call TRBD2 (6 bases). This CDR3 is 14 amino acids long. V lost 3 bases, J lost 4 bases, and 12 bases lay in between. Germline V lookup: CDR1 SGHRS, CDR2 YFSETQ. CDR3 protein: CASSWSGGPDTQYF. CDR3 bases: TGCGCCAGCAGCTGGTCCGGGGGTCCAGATACGCAGTATTTT.

The genes are TRBV18 and TRBJ1-1; D remains ambiguous. The germline CDR1 and CDR2 sequences are KGHSH and LQKENI. Trimming removed 6 bases from V and 4 bases from J, with 12 bases in between. The CDR3 is 13 amino acids. Here the CDR3 DNA reads TGTGCCAGCTCCCCGATCCCGGGCACTGAAGCTTTCTTT. Its translation: CASSPIPGTEAFF.

The chain carries TRBV24-1 and TRBJ1-2; 8 bases fit TRBD1. Per germline, CDR1 KGHDR and CDR2 SFDVKD. Trimming cost V 2 bases and J 8 bases; bases outside gene matches: 6. The CDR3 contains 14 residues. For the CDR3, the DNA is TGTGCCACCAGTGATTCTTGGACAGGGCAGGGCTACACCTTC. It is translated as CATSDSWTGQGYTF.

This rearrangement joins TRBV20-1 to TRBJ2-7; perhaps TRBD2 as D (6 bases). Trimming pared 6 bases from V and 4 bases from J, leaving 10 bases between. CDR3 size: 11 residues. Germline V gives CDR1 DFQATT, CDR2 SNEGSKA (reference sequence). CDR3 DNA: TGCAGTGCGGGGGGACGTTACGAGCAGTACTTC. Amino acid sequence: CSAGGRYEQYF.